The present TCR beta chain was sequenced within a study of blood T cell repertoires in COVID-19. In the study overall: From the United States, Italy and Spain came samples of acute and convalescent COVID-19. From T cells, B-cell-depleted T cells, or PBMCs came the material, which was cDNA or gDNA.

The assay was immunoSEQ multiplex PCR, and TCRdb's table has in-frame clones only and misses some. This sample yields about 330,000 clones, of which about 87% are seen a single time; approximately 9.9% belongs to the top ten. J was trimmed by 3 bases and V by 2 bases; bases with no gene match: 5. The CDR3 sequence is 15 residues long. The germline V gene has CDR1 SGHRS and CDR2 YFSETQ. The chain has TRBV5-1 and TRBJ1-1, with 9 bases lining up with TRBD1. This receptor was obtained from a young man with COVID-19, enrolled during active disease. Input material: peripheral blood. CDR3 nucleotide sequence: TGCGCCAGCAGCTTAACAGGGGGCTCGGACACTGAAGCTTTCTTT. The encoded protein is CASSLTGGSDTEAFF.